The present T cell receptor (beta chain) was sequenced within a study of cytomegalovirus exposure and HLA in healthy donors (dated 2017 in TCRdb). Describing the broader study: According to an earlier analysis of 587 of the donors, about 170 million T cells yielded some 110 million unique TCR beta sequences and more than 250 Gb of sequence data. An early release that covered 640 HLA-typed donors contained around 330 gigabases of sequencing data and about 84 million unique TCR sequences. Of the roughly 400 genotyped donors, 81% fell in the genetic ancestry cluster associated with self-reported Caucasian donors. The study aimed to test whether cataloging public T cell receptors could reveal signatures of past pathogen exposure. Using immunosequencing, the study profiled T cell repertoires from 666 subjects and related those repertoires to cytomegalovirus serostatus. Along with the approximately 700-subject first cohort, a separate validation cohort of over 90 different subjects was used. To predict cytomegalovirus infection status, the study brought together high-throughput TCR immunosequencing, statistical association of individual TCRs with disease status, and machine learning. A later analysis re-analyzed previously published TCR beta repertoires from approximately 700 donors and added high-resolution HLA genotyping to study TCR occurrence patterns. The later analysis used no new phenotypic data to find candidate immune exposures, relying instead on TCR beta sequences and their occurrence across donors. An earlier analysis of roughly 580 of the donors used high-throughput TCR beta sequencing to judge whether each TCR beta V gene segment behaved as functional or pseudogenic. Alongside the repertoire data, information on donor age, sex, ethnicity and CMV serostatus was compiled. Genome-wide SNP genotypes for about 65% of the roughly 670 donors were used in a later genetic analysis, which treated that subset as a discovery cohort. Every discovery cohort repertoire had been produced on one sequencing platform. HLA typing included class I and class II loci at four-digit resolution. Typing coverage varied by locus: roughly 620-640 donors for A, B, C, DRB1 and DQB1; 500 to 550 for DQA1; more than 600 for DPA1; approximately 450 for DPB1. About five DR-DQ haplotypes were handled as single units for association and clustering because linkage in the cohort was strong. Among about 390 genotyped donors of the cohort, an average of about 240,000 unique TCR beta nucleotide sequences were sequenced per donor, roughly 18% of them non-productive.

Of note for this clone: Its antigen is not yet known. The input lacks base qualities; no much larger clone sits a single base away.

The receptor library was made with the immunoSEQ multiplex PCR assay. For the multiplex PCR, a mixture combining 60 forward primers for TCR Vbeta segments and 13 reverse primers for TCR Jbeta segments was used. A multiplex PCR assay on genomic DNA amplified the CDR3 region of rearranged TCR beta genes. Amplified TCR beta libraries were sequenced as 87-base-pair reads on the Illumina HiSeq System. The paper's data handling went like this. Across the 640 or so repertoires, a later analysis counted about 81 million unique TCR beta chains, around 11 million of which were shared by at least two donors. A nearest-neighbor algorithm error-corrected the raw reads and collapsed the reads into unique sequences, merging closely related sequences to remove PCR and sequencing errors. To assign V, D and J gene segments, CDR3 sequences were aligned to IMGT reference sequences. For a sequence to be retained, at least a six-nucleotide match to both a V gene segment and a J gene segment was required. A rearrangement was called productive if the CDR3 had no stop codons and remained in frame with V and J, and every other rearrangement was called non-productive. CDR3 was defined according to IMGT convention as the region running from the second conserved V-encoded cysteine to the conserved J-encoded phenylalanine. The earlier analysis of roughly 590 of the donors excluded sequences that lacked an unambiguous match to a single V gene segment. An earlier analysis of 587 of the donors called V segments functional above 56.7% productive rearrangements and segregating when the between-donor standard deviation exceeded 5%. A statistical classification framework was built to diagnose cytomegalovirus status from the catalog of TCR beta chain sequences. V and J gene assignment, in a later analysis, came from comparing TCR nucleotide sequences with IMGT/GENE-DB human TR gene sequences. A later analysis assigned CDR3 sequences and most-parsimonious VDJ recombination scenarios with the TCRdist pipeline. In a later analysis, each TCR beta chain was defined by its CDR3 amino acid sequence together with its V-gene family, and reads lacking a unique V-gene family were excluded. As a way to deal with suspected cross-contamination and a sequencing artifact, a later analysis dropped more than 500 nucleotide sequences that were highly shared and had low generation probability. In a later analysis, a clonal expansion index for each public chain was calculated from normalized within-repertoire ranks of inferred template counts. In a later analysis, generation probabilities were computed with a VDJ recombination model fitted to out-of-frame rearrangements, and the resulting probabilities were checked against IGoR. A later analysis scored TCR-TCR, TCR-HLA and TCR-CMV co-occurrence with hypergeometric tests, applying a repertoire-size bias correction to TCR pairs. False discovery rates were estimated in a later analysis by permuting HLA or CMV assignments 20 times. In a later analysis, co-occurring TCRs were grouped using DBSCAN, and TCRdist sequence similarity was added for clustering within HLA-allele-positive subsets. Repertoires with fewer than 30,000 or more than 120,000 public chains were left out of co-occurrence clustering, as were a few repertoires with anomalous nucleotide sharing. Drawn from immuneACCESS, this table holds only the in-frame rearrangements with V and J called that TCRdb kept. Clones are partly lost; checked studies trace under half to an unresolved V gene and leave the rest unexplained. D and trimming were read from the DNA, whereas the V and J calls and clone size are those reported in that table. The sample table contains approximately 160,000 clones; only one count was recorded for roughly 76% of them. The ten largest clones capture roughly 2% of the sample.

Points the paper makes about the study in general: Only TCR beta chains were sequenced in this cohort, and the absence of alpha or paired-chain data limited detectable features. A cluster of highly shared sequence variants was judged likely to be a technical artifact of the sequencing pipeline. A later genetic analysis associated a missense DCLRE1C variant with V-gene and J-gene trimming of TCR beta chains, and an independent cohort replicated the association. In an earlier analysis of several hundred of the donors, most TCR beta V segments were observed in productive rearrangements about 87% or about 30% of the time, broadly matching IMGT annotations. The classifier was reported to diagnose cytomegalovirus status with high specificity and sensitivity in both the original cohort and the validation cohort. A few of the identified cytomegalovirus-associated TCR beta chains were confirmed in vitro to be specific for cytomegalovirus antigens. The earlier analysis of about 600 of the donors excluded over 15 rarely observed V segments, including chromosome 9 orphons, because counts were too low. A further reported finding was that TCR beta sequences accurately predicted the HLA-A and HLA-B alleles for most subjects in the first cohort. Linkage disequilibrium might explain the correlated functional status among segregating V segments, but an unknown experimental factor could not be ruled out. A later analysis found that TCR association rates varied across HLA loci, with DRB1 alleles showing the most associated TCRs and HLA-C alleles the fewest. Across donors, most TCR sequences were observed very rarely, whereas some public TCRs were present in many individuals. Roughly uniform sequencing depth across donors was assumed in presence/absence analyses, although this assumption may not hold. A later analysis found that HLA-associated TCR beta chains were more clonally expanded and had lower generation probabilities than equally common non-associated chains. A later genetic analysis reported fewer N-insertions in productive TCRs among donors in an Asian-associated ancestry cluster than the roughly 690-donor mean. In a later analysis, several top co-occurrence clusters were reported to appear linked to parvovirus B19, influenza, CMV and Epstein-Barr virus. Most CMV-associated TCR beta chains appeared to be HLA-restricted in a later analysis, and the HLA associations seemed to be driven largely by CMV exposure. HLA typing was unavailable for some donors at each locus, so association tests used only the typed subset. It was suggested by the authors that the approach could potentially be generalized to other disease states and immunological phenotypes. When HLA alleles, especially DR and DQ, strongly co-occurred, TCR associations were difficult to assign to individual alleles. Specific HLA alleles were associated with 15,000 to 20,000 TCR beta sequences at a false discovery rate of 0.05 in a later analysis. CMV serostatus was the only immune exposure information available for the cohort. The study listed approximately 150 TCR beta chains as associated with cytomegalovirus.

The cohort was made up of 666 healthy bone marrow donors. All cohort members were sampled while nominally healthy, although unrecorded immune exposures were likely present. CMV serostatus was positive for more than 250 and negative for 352 of the 666 cohort members, and was not recorded for this donor. A peripheral blood sample was provided by each donor, and peripheral blood mononuclear cells were used for TCR beta sequencing. The Qiagen DNeasy Blood Extraction Kit was used to extract genomic DNA from the blood cell samples. The sample comprised PBMCs. This TCR derives from a human donor in good health.

The CDR3 region: CASSLVLLQETQYF. The DNA sequence reads TGTGCCAGCAGCTTGGTTCTGCTACAAGAGACCCAGTACTTC. Here the chain combines TRBV5-6 and TRBJ2-5; the D gene identity is not certain. From the cysteine up to the phenylalanine, the CDR3 has a length of 14 residues. The kept DNA is CDR3 alone, 42 bases in frame from the first base. V loses 0 bases of germline sequence and J loses 2 bases, and the interval between the two ends is 8 bases. From a lookup of the germline V gene, CDR1 and CDR2 are SGHDT and YYEEEE.